The entry below gives a single T cell receptor beta chain sequence along with its context. Antigen: not known. With 4 bases removed from V and 0 bases from J, the gap between germline ends came to 10 bases. The CDR3 contains 14 residues. Looked up from germline, CDR1 is SGHTA and CDR2 is FQGNSA. The repertoire was sequenced with immunoSEQ multiplex PCR; TCRdb's copy has only in-frame clones and lacks some. The sample has about 56,000 clones; roughly 93% are singletons. These data are taken from a study of cytomegalovirus exposure and HLA in healthy donors. Study summary: The approximately 130 validation repertoires were reported in a later analysis to have been generated on the same platform as the roughly 720 first-cohort repertoires. Whole-study findings and limits: A few CMV-associated chains were confirmed in vitro to be specific for CMV antigens.

The chain has TRBV7-2 and TRBJ2-7, with D hard to call. The specimen was PBMCs. This receptor was identified in a woman younger than 35 in good health and CMV-seronegative. The CDR3 DNA is TGTGCCAGCAGCTCGAACAGAAACTCCTACGAGCAGTACTTC. Translating it yields CASSSNRNSYEQYF.